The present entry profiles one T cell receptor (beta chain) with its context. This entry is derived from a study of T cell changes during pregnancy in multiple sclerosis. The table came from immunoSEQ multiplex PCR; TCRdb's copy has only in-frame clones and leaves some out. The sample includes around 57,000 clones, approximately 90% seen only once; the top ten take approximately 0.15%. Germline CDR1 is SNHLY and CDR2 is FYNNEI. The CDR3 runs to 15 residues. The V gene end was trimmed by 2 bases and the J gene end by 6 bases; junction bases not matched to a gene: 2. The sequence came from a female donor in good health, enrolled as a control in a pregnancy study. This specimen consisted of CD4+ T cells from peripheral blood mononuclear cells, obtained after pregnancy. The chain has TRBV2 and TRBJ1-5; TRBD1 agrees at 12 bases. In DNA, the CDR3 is TGTGCCAGCAGTGAACAGGGACAGGGGGCTCAGCCCCAGCATTTT. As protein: CASSEQGQGAQPQHF. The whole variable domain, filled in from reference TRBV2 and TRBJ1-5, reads EPEVTQTPSHQVTQMGQEVILRCVPISNHLYFYWYRQILGQKVEFLVSFYNNEISEKSEIFDDQFSVERPDGSNFTLKIRSTKLEDSAMYFCASSEQGQGAQPQHFGDGTRLSIL.